This T cell receptor beta chain was identified during a study of Ad26.COV2.S vaccination and SARS-CoV-2 variants. Study-wide findings and caveats: Spike-specific responses of CD8+ and CD4+ T cells were reported to display substantial breadth after vaccination. Participants in the vaccine arm had higher spike-specific TCR breadth; placebo recipients had lower. Non-spike TCR breadth did not differ much between vaccine and placebo recipients. Measurements of TCR breadth and depth may have given underestimates of the total T cell responses.

With regard to this clone: Its antigen is not known.

V was cut by 3 bases and J by 6 bases, with 14 bases left in between. The CDR3 sequence is 14 residues long. Germline V gene sequence: CDR1 LGHDT, CDR2 YNNKEL (reference sequence). Only in-frame clones appear in the TCRdb table, and some are missing; sequencing was by immunoSEQ multiplex PCR. This table has some 190,000 clones, around nine tenths appearing once. The chain is built from TRBV3-1 (or the pseudogene TRBV3-2) and TRBJ1-2; TRBD1 is a possible D gene (6 bases). Source: peripheral blood, taken after recovery from COVID-19. This clonotype originated in a human donor who had recovered from COVID-19. CDR3 nucleotides: TGTGCCAGCAGCCACAGGGGCATTAAGGATGGCTACACCTTC. Translated, it gives CASSHRGIKDGYTF.